This entry is about one T cell receptor (beta chain). Its antigen remains unidentified. Base qualities were left out, and no much larger clone turns up one base away. V and J are trimmed by 4 bases and 0 bases, and the gene matches miss 3 bases of the junction. CDR3 length: 16 amino acids, cysteine to phenylalanine. Only the CDR3 DNA stays, 48 bases, in frame from base 1. Sequences SGHRS (CDR1) and YFSETQ (CDR2) are obtained from the germline V gene. This specimen comes from a study of glioma-infiltrating T cells after dendritic cell vaccination (dated by TCRdb to about 2016). Background on the whole study: Of the roughly 15 glioblastoma patients in the cohort, all drawn from Phase I and II dendritic cell vaccination trials, 9 were newly diagnosed and 6 had recurrent disease. The vaccine consisted of monocyte-derived dendritic cells cultured less than 9 days with IL-4 and GM-CSF, then pulsed overnight with autologous tumor lysate. Between the early 2000s and the early 2010s, the patients were given dendritic cell vaccination pulsed with autologous tumor lysate. Survival after dendritic cell vaccination was correlated with TCR sequencing metrics, including TIL content and tumor-blood repertoire overlap. Each patient got three intradermal injections of the dendritic cell vaccine, spaced at biweekly intervals, in the arm below the axilla. In glioblastoma patients vaccinated with dendritic cells, deep sequencing of TCR beta CDR3 regions served to measure tumor-infiltrating lymphocyte content and to compare repertoires between tumor and blood. General study outcomes and caveats: No direct relationship between TCR clonality and survival was found, suggesting that a diverse polyclonal response may matter. The TCR overlap response model with three groups was called speculative and said to need prospective validation. After dendritic cell vaccination, a higher estimated pretreatment TIL content predicted longer time to progression and longer overall survival. The cohort was small and heterogeneous, with few patients having full blood and tumor sets and even fewer initial-recurrent tumor pairs.

Selection of patients required sufficient residual fresh-frozen tumor tissue and over two years of available survival data. An isocitrate dehydrogenase mutation was not carried by any of the glioblastoma patients, although molecular status was otherwise variable. PBMC were collected before vaccination, two weeks after the third vaccination, and at tumor progression if progression occurred. Genomic DNA was extracted with the Qiagen DNeasy Blood extraction Kit. Using the immunoSEQ assay, TCRB CDR3 regions were amplified from roughly 2 micrograms of genomic DNA, or from all available DNA when less than that was on hand. The multiplex PCR employed 60 forward primers targeting TCR V beta segments and 13 reverse primers targeting J beta segments. Synthetic control templates were spiked into each sample at limiting dilution to estimate reads per starting template. The Illumina HiSeq System generated 87 bp sequencing reads. On the study's bioinformatics: To remove PCR and sequencing errors, closely related sequences were merged with a nearest neighbor algorithm. TCR overlap was defined as the percentage of unique tumor TCR beta sequences that were also found in the peripheral blood of the same patient. Not all clones reach the TCRdb copy of this immuneACCESS table, which keeps in-frame sequences only. Checked studies attribute under half of the gap to unresolved V genes and leave the rest unexplained. Clonal size and the V and J genes are those of that table, whereas D and trimming came from the DNA. The sample profile shows tens of thousands of clones; 85% to 90% of them were found once. Jointly, the top ten make up approximately 3% of the sample.

This receptor was identified in a human donor with glioblastoma. Recombination linked TRBV5-1 to TRBJ2-3; TRBD2 aligns with 12 central bases. The starting material was blood, obtained before dendritic cell vaccination. The DNA reads as follows: TGCGCCAGCAGCCCCGGGACTAGCGGGAGCACAGATACGCAGTATTTT. It encodes CASSPGTSGSTDTQYF.